The 25 T cell receptor beta chains reported below all come from one sample, sequenced in a study of T cell changes during pregnancy in multiple sclerosis. Some clones are missing from TCRdb's copy, which holds only in-frame ones; the method was immunoSEQ multiplex PCR. The sample has approximately 8,500 clones, around 87% seen once. This material consisted of CD8+ T cells from peripheral blood mononuclear cells, taken in the first trimester of pregnancy. These receptors originate from a female donor in good health, enrolled as a control in a pregnancy study.

The V call is TRBV5-6, the J call TRBJ2-5, with TRBD1 matching over 9 bases. J gave up 4 bases and V 3 bases, and 4 bases lay outside the gene matches. The CDR3 loop spans 14 amino acids. The germline CDR1 and CDR2 sequences are SGHDT and YYEEEE. CDR3 DNA: TGTGCCAGCAGCTCCGGGACAGGGCGAGAGACCCAGTACTTC. This sequence encodes CASSSGTGRETQYF.

The V and J genes are TRBV27 and TRBJ2-1, with 11 nucleotides matching TRBD2. The germline CDR1 and CDR2 sequences are MNHEY and SMNVEV (reference sequence). The trim removed 2 bases at V and 4 bases at J, leaving 10 bases unmatched. The CDR3 length is 18 residues. This CDR3 is CASSLALPSGRTYNEQFF. CDR3 bases: TGTGCCAGCAGTTTAGCCCTACCTAGCGGGAGGACGTACAATGAGCAGTTCTTC.

The chain uses TRBV6-1 and TRBJ2-3; 11 nucleotides agree with TRBD1. Germline V gives CDR1 MNHNS, CDR2 SASEGT. The junction had 1 base not matched to a gene; V was cut back by 1 base and J by 4 bases. This CDR3 is 15 amino acids long. CDR3 coding DNA: TGTGCCAGCAGTGAAGGGACAGGGGGCGCAGATACGCAGTATTTT. Translated, it gives CASSEGTGGADTQYF.

The chain is built from TRBV11-2 and TRBJ2-1; 8 bases align to TRBD1. J gave up 3 bases and V 3 bases, and 4 bases lay outside the gene matches. CDR1 is SGHAT and CDR2 is FQNNGV in the germline V gene. This CDR3 region has 15 residues. The DNA of the CDR3 is TGTGCCAGCAGCTTCGGACAGGGCATCTACAATGAGCAGTTCTTC. It yields the protein CASSFGQGIYNEQFF.

The chain links TRBV5-1 to TRBJ2-7, with a tentative D call TRBD1 (6 bases). The V gene's germline CDR1 is SGHRS and CDR2 YFSETQ. The CDR3 has 16 residues. With 2 bases removed from V and 0 bases from J, the gap between germline ends came to 15 bases. CDR3 coding DNA: TGCGCCAGCAGCTTTGGGAGACAGGAGCCCTCCTACGAGCAGTACTTC. Encoded protein: CASSFGRQEPSYEQYF.

V and J are TRBV28 and TRBJ2-5; D gene ambiguous. The V end was cut by 4 bases, the J end by 4 bases, with 10 bases between. From germline, CDR1 is MDHEN and CDR2 SYDVKM. This CDR3 contains 13 residues. CDR3 sequence: CASSSVPGETQYF. CDR3 bases: TGTGCCAGCAGTTCCGTCCCGGGAGAGACCCAGTACTTC.

V usage is TRBV11-2 and J usage is TRBJ2-5; TRBD2 matches 13 bases. This CDR3 contains 18 residues. In germline, CDR1 is SGHAT, CDR2 FQNNGV. The trim removed 5 bases at V and 0 bases at J, leaving 9 bases unmatched. The CDR3 nucleotides read TGTGCCAGCAGCATTAGGACTAGCGGGGGCCTGTACCAAGAGACCCAGTACTTC. As protein: CASSIRTSGGLYQETQYF.

The rearrangement joins TRBV11-2 to TRBJ1-1; TRBD1 might be the D (5 bases). Trimming shortened V by 4 bases and J by 8 bases, and 11 bases separated the two germline ends. The length of the CDR3 is 12 residues. Germline CDR1 and CDR2: SGHAT and FQNNGV. As DNA, the CDR3 is TGTGCCAGCAGCTCTCGGGGGGAGGAAGCTTTCTTT. Protein product: CASSSRGEEAFF.

The J gene is TRBJ2-7, the V gene TRBV9; 8 nucleotides agree with TRBD1. This CDR3 is 15 amino acids long. V gave up 3 bases and J gave up 2 bases; unmatched junction bases: 7. Germline values: CDR1 SGDLS, CDR2 YYNGEE. CDR3 in DNA: TGTGCCAGCAGCGCCGGACAGGGCGGCCCCTACGAGCAGTACTTC. This encodes CASSAGQGGPYEQYF.

V is TRBV19 and J is TRBJ2-3; TRBD1 might be the D (5 bases). From germline, CDR1 is LNHDA and CDR2 SQIVND (reference sequence). CDR3 size: 15 residues. Trimming cost V 2 bases and J 6 bases, with 15 bases left between them. The CDR3 region is CASSIYGRQPDTQYF. DNA of the CDR3: TGTGCCAGTAGTATATATGGAAGACAGCCTGATACGCAGTATTTT. Supplemented by reference TRBV19 and TRBJ2-3, the full variable domain reads DGGITQSPKYLFRKEGQNVTLSCEQNLNHDAMYWYRQDPGQGLRLIYYSQIVNDFQKGDIAEGYSVSREKKESFPLTVTSAQKNPTAFYLCASSIYGRQPDTQYFGPGTRLTVL.

On this clone: Other DNA sequences in this sample translate to the same CDR3. The chain links TRBV7-6 to TRBJ2-7, with TRBD2 identical over 10 bases. CDR1 and CDR2 (germline): SGHVS, FNYEAQ. This CDR3 has 16 amino acids. V lost 1 base and J lost 2; bases outside the gene matches: 5. Written as DNA, the CDR3 is TGTGCCAGCAGCTTAGGGCTAGCGGGAGAGACCTACGAGCAGTACTTC. It yields the protein CASSLGLAGETYEQYF.

The chain carries TRBV6-5 and TRBJ1-1, with 8 nucleotides matching TRBD1. V trimming: 6 bases; J trimming: 5 bases; junction bases outside the gene matches: 5. This CDR3 spans 13 amino acids. Germline V CDR1 and CDR2: MNHEY, SVGAGI. CDR3 bases: TGTGCCAGCAGCCGACAGGGGTCAACTGAAGCTTTCTTT. The encoded protein is CASSRQGSTEAFF.

This chain joins TRBV6-5 and TRBJ1-1; D may be TRBD1 (6 bases). Germline-derived CDR1 and CDR2 are MNHEY and SVGAGI. CDR3 length: 14 amino acids. V was trimmed by 8 bases and J by 5 bases, leaving 18 bases between them. The CDR3 DNA reads TGTGCCAGCTATGTGAGGGGGACGGGGACTGAAGCTTTCTTT. Translating it yields CASYVRGTGTEAFF.

The genes are TRBV28 and TRBJ2-1, with 7 nucleotides matching TRBD1. The trim removed 2 bases at V and 9 bases at J, leaving 10 bases unmatched. The germline V gene has CDR1 MDHEN and CDR2 SYDVKM. This CDR3 has 15 residues. Here the CDR3 reads CASSLGVEGGSEQFF. DNA for the CDR3: TGTGCCAGCAGTTTAGGGGTCGAAGGGGGCAGTGAGCAGTTCTTC.

This chain joins TRBV6-5 and TRBJ2-5; D is undetermined. Gene TRBJ2-7 matches the end of the DNA better, so the J call may be wrong. Germline V gene data show CDR1 as MNHEY and CDR2 as SVGAGI. CDR3 length: 14 amino acids. For the CDR3, the DNA is TGTGCCAGCAGTTACGAGGCACTGCCCTACGAGCAGTACTTC. Translating it yields CASSYEALPYEQYF.

V is TRBV19 and J is TRBJ2-1; 9 positions agree with TRBD2. The V gene's germline CDR1 is LNHDA and CDR2 SQIVND (reference sequence). CDR3 length: 15 residues. With 7 bases clipped from V and 4 bases from J, the junction kept 8 bases outside the gene matches. CDR3 protein: CASTLTSGEYNEQFF. CDR3 in DNA: TGTGCCAGTACCCTGACTAGCGGAGAGTACAATGAGCAGTTCTTC.

This chain uses TRBV25-1 with TRBJ1-1, with 7 bases lining up with TRBD1. V lost 3 bases, J lost 4 bases, and 5 bases stayed unmatched. This CDR3 spans 14 amino acids. Per the germline V gene, CDR1 is MGHDK and CDR2 is SYGVNS. The CDR3 DNA reads as TGTGCCAGCAGTGACCGGGACAGCCTCACTGAAGCTTTCTTT. Translation: CASSDRDSLTEAFF.

The chain carries TRBV19 and TRBJ1-2, with 8 nucleotides matching TRBD1. Germline V gene data show CDR1 as LNHDA and CDR2 as SQIVND (reference sequence). V lost 10 bases and J lost 4; bases outside the gene matches: 14. This CDR3 region has 15 residues. The CDR3 sequence is CATEGTGVDPYGYTF. In DNA form, the CDR3 reads TGTGCCACGGAGGGGACAGGCGTTGATCCCTATGGCTACACCTTC. Variable domain in full (rest from reference TRBV19 and TRBJ1-2): DGGITQSPKYLFRKEGQNVTLSCEQNLNHDAMYWYRQDPGQGLRLIYYSQIVNDFQKGDIAEGYSVSREKKESFPLTVTSAQKNPTAFYLCATEGTGVDPYGYTFGSGTRLTVV.

The chain is built from TRBV27 and TRBJ2-7; TRBD1 matches at 7 bases. V was pared by 5 bases and J by 5 bases, with 9 bases of the junction left unmatched. The CDR3 totals 14 residues. Germline V gene lookup returns CDR1 MNHEY and CDR2 SMNVEV (reference sequence). The CDR3 region is CASSPWTGANEQYF. The CDR3 DNA is TGTGCCAGCAGTCCTTGGACAGGTGCCAACGAGCAGTACTTC.

This clone showed up just once. The chain couples TRBV27 to TRBJ2-1; D might be TRBD1 (6 bases). Germline V CDR1 and CDR2: MNHEY, SMNVEV (reference sequence). V was pared by 4 bases and J by 0 bases, with 10 bases between. The CDR3 sequence is 15 residues long. The CDR3 loop reads CASSSSTGSYNEQFF. The CDR3 DNA reads TGTGCCAGCAGTTCCTCGACAGGCTCCTACAATGAGCAGTTCTTC.

V is TRBV28 and J is TRBJ1-3, with D hard to call. V lost 5 bases, J lost 2 bases, and 16 bases lay in between. CDR1 is MDHEN, CDR2 SYDVKM, per germline. The CDR3 has 16 amino acids. This chain's CDR3 is CASSPSWALAGNTIYF. The DNA of the CDR3 is TGTGCCAGCAGTCCCTCGTGGGCGTTGGCTGGAAACACCATATATTTT.

Turning to this clone: Germline and junction disagree at one end, which may indicate a read error. In nucleotides, the CDR3 is TGTGCTAGCAGCTTAAGCGGGGGAGAGACCCAGTACTTC. It translates to CASSLSGGETQYF. The chain combines TRBV7-7 with TRBJ2-5; 8 bases fit TRBD2. This CDR3 comprises 13 residues. Per the germline V gene, CDR1 is SSHAT and CDR2 is FNYEAQ (reference sequence).

The genes are TRBV7-9 and TRBJ1-5; unclear D gene. The CDR3 contains 13 residues. V was clipped by 1 base and J by 7 bases, with 8 bases between them. Germline V gene sequence: CDR1 SEHNR, CDR2 FQNEAQ (reference sequence). The DNA of the CDR3 is TGTGCCAGCAGCTTAGGGGCTGAGCAGCCCCAGCATTTT. Translation: CASSLGAEQPQHF.

This clone appeared a few times. The chain joins TRBV6-4 to TRBJ2-1, with a weak D call TRBD2 (6 bases). The CDR3 has 13 residues. CDR1 is MRHNA, CDR2 SNTAGT, per germline. The germline V and J ends were trimmed by 0 bases and 15 bases, with 15 bases remaining between them. The CDR3 nucleotides are TGTGCCAGCAGTGACTCCGACCGGGAGCCTCGGTTCTTC. This sequence encodes CASSDSDREPRFF.

The genes are TRBV4-1 and TRBJ2-7; 11 bases align to TRBD2. Looked up from germline, CDR1 is MGHRA and CDR2 is YSYEKL. The V and J ends lost 1 base and 3 bases, in that order; junction bases with no gene match: 5. CDR3 length equals 16 residues. The CDR3 DNA follows: TGCGCCAGCAGCCAAGTTGATAGCGGGGGGGGCTACGAGCAGTACTTC. Translation gives CASSQVDSGGGYEQYF.